The 24 T cell receptor beta chains below were found in one sample sequenced in a study of T cell responses to AZD1222 COVID-19 vaccine. Sequenced by immunoSEQ multiplex PCR; TCRdb stores in-frame clones only, minus some. This sample has tens of thousands of clones; about nine tenths occur once, and the top ten carry around 2.2%. Sequenced here: peripheral blood, sampled on day 0 of AZD1222 vaccination. These receptors were taken from an adult in good health.

V usage is TRBV7-2 and J usage is TRBJ2-2; no clear D. Germline V gene data show CDR1 as SGHTA and CDR2 as FQGNSA. This CDR3 has 17 residues. Trimming removed 1 base from V and 5 bases from J, with 17 bases in between. CDR3 region: CASSLGTRTRLTGELFF. DNA for the CDR3: TGTGCCAGCAGCTTAGGGACGAGGACCAGGCTAACCGGGGAGCTGTTTTTT.

The CDR3 nucleotides are TGTGCCAGCAGCTTGAGGCAGGGGGCTGGAAACACCATATATTTT. Translating gives CASSLRQGAGNTIYF. This chain joins TRBV5-6 and TRBJ1-3; 7 bases are shared with TRBD1. The CDR3 contains 15 residues. The trim removed 1 base at V and 2 bases at J, leaving 3 bases unmatched. CDR1 is SGHDT and CDR2 is YYEEEE in the germline V gene.

The chain links TRBV3-1 (or the pseudogene TRBV3-2) to TRBJ2-1, with 12 bases lining up with TRBD2. Germline V gene lookup returns CDR1 LGHDT and CDR2 YNNKEL (reference sequence). CDR3 size: 17 residues. V shed 3 bases and J 4 bases; nucleotides not matched to a gene: 7. The DNA of the CDR3 is TGTGCCAGCAGCCAGCCGGGGCTAGCGGGAGGGTACAATGAGCAGTTCTTC. Translation: CASSQPGLAGGYNEQFF.

J is TRBJ2-7 and V is TRBV5-6; 7 bases map to TRBD1. The trim removed 4 bases at V and 2 bases at J, leaving 6 bases unmatched. This CDR3 spans 14 amino acids. CDR1 SGHDT and CDR2 YYEEEE come from the germline V gene. The CDR3 spells CASSTRQGTYEQYF. In nucleotides, the CDR3 is TGTGCCAGCAGCACCAGACAGGGTACCTACGAGCAGTACTTC.

The V gene is TRBV12-3 or TRBV12-4, the J gene TRBJ1-5, with D uncertain. V was cut by 4 bases and J by 4 bases, with 8 bases left in between. This CDR3 is 13 amino acids long. CDR3 loop: CASSWAVNQPQHF. The CDR3 coding sequence is TGTGCCAGCAGTTGGGCGGTGAATCAGCCCCAGCATTTT.

This clone occurred once. This sequence joins TRBV6-5 and TRBJ2-3; 12 bases map to TRBD2. CDR3 length: 16 residues. The V and J ends lost 2 bases and 5 bases, in that order; junction bases with no gene match: 5. Per germline, CDR1 MNHEY and CDR2 SVGAGI. CDR3 DNA: TGTGCCAGCAGTTACCTTACTAGCGGGAGGCAAGATACGCAGTATTTT. Its translation: CASSYLTSGRQDTQYF.

The chain carries TRBV5-1 and TRBJ2-5; 9 nucleotides line up with TRBD2. The V and J ends lost 0 bases and 2 bases, in that order; junction bases with no gene match: 5. The CDR3 sequence is 16 residues long. The germline V gene encodes CDR1 SGHRS and CDR2 YFSETQ. The CDR3 DNA reads TGCGCCAGCAGCTTGGACCCTAGCGGGATACAAGAGACCCAGTACTTC. It yields the protein CASSLDPSGIQETQYF.

This clone was recorded a few times. The V call is TRBV29-1, the J call TRBJ1-1; perhaps TRBD1 as D (5 bases). The V and J ends lost 4 bases and 11 bases respectively, with 23 bases between them. The CDR3 spans 14 residues. CDR1 SQVTM and CDR2 ANQGSEA come from the germline V gene. This chain's CDR3 is CSVGWLGRGVTAFF. CDR3 nucleotide sequence: TGCAGCGTTGGTTGGTTAGGGAGAGGGGTGACGGCTTTCTTT.

The chain is built from TRBV9 and TRBJ2-2, with 13 bases fitting TRBD2. The ends lost 4 bases at V and 2 bases at J; junction bases unmatched: 5. Germline assignment: CDR1 SGDLS and CDR2 YYNGEE. This CDR3 has 17 amino acids. The CDR3 region has the DNA TGTGCCAGCAGCTCGAGACTAGCGGGGGGAAACACCGGGGAGCTGTTTTTT. Translated: CASSSRLAGGNTGELFF.

The J gene is TRBJ2-1, the V gene TRBV5-1; D is tentatively TRBD1 or TRBD2 (5 bases each). The V end lost 4 bases, the J end lost 4 bases, and 18 bases lay between the germline ends. The CDR3 is made up of 16 amino acids. CDR1 is SGHRS, CDR2 YFSETQ, per germline. CDR3 loop: CASSPPRGPQYNEQFF. The CDR3 bases are TGCGCCAGCAGCCCACCCCGGGGACCCCAATACAATGAGCAGTTCTTC.

J is TRBJ2-2 and V is TRBV6-6; the D gene is possibly TRBD1 (6 bases). Germline assignment: CDR1 MNHNY and CDR2 SVGAGI (reference sequence). The germline V and J ends were trimmed by 8 bases and 0 bases, with 16 bases remaining between them. The CDR3 sequence is 16 residues long. The CDR3 DNA reads as TGTGCCAGCTCGGCAGGGGCGTTCGCGAACACCGGGGAGCTGTTTTTT. Translated: CASSAGAFANTGELFF.

The chain couples TRBV6-2 or TRBV6-3 to TRBJ1-3, with TRBD1 identical over 7 bases. With V trimmed by 2 bases and J by 0 bases, 13 bases remained unmatched. The CDR3 consists of 19 residues. The V gene's germline CDR1 is MNHEY and CDR2 SVGEGT. For the CDR3, the DNA is TGTGCCAGCAGTTACCCATCGGAGAGGGGGCTCGCCTCTGGAAACACCATATATTTT. This codes for CASSYPSERGLASGNTIYF.

This rearrangement joins TRBV7-8 to TRBJ2-3, with 7 bases identical to TRBD1. The CDR3 has 15 residues. V was clipped by 6 bases and J by 0 bases; unmatched bases: 6. CDR1 and CDR2 from the germline V gene are SGHVS and FQNEAQ. The CDR3 region has the DNA TGTGCCAGCAGGGGGACAGATCTTAGCACAGATACGCAGTATTTT. As protein: CASRGTDLSTDTQYF.

The CDR3 loop reads CASSADRGDEQFF. The CDR3 nucleotides read TGTGCCAGCAGTGCCGACAGGGGGGATGAGCAGTTCTTC. The V gene is TRBV6-4, the J gene TRBJ2-1, with 9 nucleotides matching TRBD1. V lost 4 bases and J lost 8; bases outside the gene matches: 3. Germline V CDR1 and CDR2: MRHNA, SNTAGT. The CDR3 spans 13 residues.

This sequence joins TRBV24-1 and TRBJ2-7; maybe TRBD2 (5 bases). Between the trimmed V and J ends, which lost 4 bases and 2 bases, there was a span of 17 bases. CDR1 is KGHDR, CDR2 SFDVKD, per germline. This CDR3 comprises 16 residues. DNA for the CDR3: TGTGCCACCAGTGACCCGCACCTAGCTTTCCCCTACGAGCAGTACTTC. It encodes CATSDPHLAFPYEQYF.

The chain recombines TRBV27 with TRBJ2-7; D ambiguous. CDR3 length: 14 amino acids. V dropped 10 bases and J dropped 0 bases, with 16 bases sitting between them. Per germline, CDR1 MNHEY and CDR2 SMNVEV (reference sequence). The CDR3 reads CATRARYSSYEQYF. The DNA of the CDR3 is TGTGCCACCCGAGCCAGGTATAGCTCCTACGAGCAGTACTTC.

The chain combines TRBV6-6 with TRBJ1-2; maybe TRBD1 (5 bases). CDR3 length: 14 residues. CDR1 MNHNY and CDR2 SVGAGI come from the germline V gene (reference sequence). V lost 7 bases, J lost 2 bases, and 14 bases lay in between. CDR3 loop: CASISWGGNYGYTF. Written as DNA, the CDR3 is TGTGCCAGCATCTCATGGGGGGGGAACTATGGCTACACCTTC.

The V and J genes are TRBV28 and TRBJ2-1; the match to TRBD2 covers 8 bases. V gave up 4 bases and J gave up 15 bases; unmatched junction bases: 14. CDR1 and CDR2 from the germline V gene are MDHEN and SYDVKM. The CDR3 has 14 residues. This CDR3 is CASSSSGAGGVGFF. Here the CDR3 DNA reads TGTGCCAGCAGTTCCTCGGGGGCGGGAGGAGTTGGGTTCTTC.

The table lists this clone with a count of one. This chain joins TRBV19 and TRBJ1-2, with 8 bases that match TRBD1. The CDR3 contains 13 residues. The ends lost 9 bases at V and 3 bases at J; junction bases unmatched: 6. In germline, CDR1 is LNHDA, CDR2 SQIVND (reference sequence). CDR3 in DNA: TGTGCCAGCTCCGACAGGGGCCACTATGGCTACACCTTC. This sequence encodes CASSDRGHYGYTF.

The chain uses TRBV10-2 and TRBJ2-1, with 10 bases lining up with TRBD2. V was clipped by 2 bases and J by 8 bases; unmatched bases: 3. This CDR3 comprises 14 residues. CDR1 is WSHSY and CDR2 is SAAADI in the germline V gene. The CDR3: CASSEASGGDEQFF. The CDR3 DNA sequence: TGCGCCAGCAGTGAGGCTAGCGGGGGCGATGAGCAGTTCTTC.

The rearrangement joins TRBV7-2 to TRBJ2-7, with D possibly being TRBD2 (7 bases). This CDR3 is built from 18 residues. CDR1 is SGHTA and CDR2 is FQGNSA in the germline V gene. V was shortened by 5 bases and J by 0 bases, with 23 bases between the two germline ends. The CDR3 bases are TGTGCCAGCAGCCCGGGCCCGCGGGGGCTAGCGTCCTCCTACGAGCAGTACTTC. It specifies CASSPGPRGLASSYEQYF.

The sample holds one count of this clone. CDR3 in amino acids: CASSWGAAYEQYF. The CDR3 DNA reads as TGTGCCAGCAGTTGGGGGGCCGCCTACGAGCAGTACTTC. The J gene is TRBJ2-7, the V gene TRBV12-3 or TRBV12-4, with D perhaps assigned TRBD1 or TRBD2 (6 bases each). V was trimmed by 4 bases and J by 2 bases, leaving 9 bases between them. The CDR3 extends over 13 amino acids.

The chain uses TRBV6-5 and TRBJ1-5, with D possibly TRBD1 on 5 matching bases. The CDR3 is made up of 14 amino acids. Trimming stripped 6 bases from V and 6 bases from J, with 15 bases between. Per the germline V gene, CDR1 is MNHEY and CDR2 is SVGAGI. The CDR3 DNA follows: TGTGCCAGCAGCTACGCCAGGGCTGGTCAGCCCCAGCATTTT. It codes for CASSYARAGQPQHF.

This sequence joins TRBV7-9 and TRBJ2-7; D is possibly TRBD1 (6 bases). Germline CDR1 SEHNR, CDR2 FQNEAQ (reference sequence). The V and J ends lost 3 bases and 7 bases respectively, with 13 bases between them. The CDR3 consists of 13 residues. The CDR3 loop is CASSLPQGGEQYF. CDR3 DNA: TGTGCCAGCAGCTTGCCACAGGGTGGTGAGCAGTACTTC.